Sequencing of this T cell receptor beta chain was carried out in a study of Tregs in tolerant kidney transplant recipients. Assay: immunoSEQ multiplex PCR; the TCRdb copy retains only in-frame clones and omits some. The table includes roughly 69,000 clones, 95% to 98% detected once. CD4+CD25+CD127- Tregs, CD4+CD25- non-Tregs, CD4 and CD8 cells were sorted. Regulatory T cells were sorted from thawed PBMCs rested overnight at 37°C with around 200 IU/ml IL-2. This clone appeared once. J lost 3 bases, V lost 2 bases, and 1 base had no gene match. The CDR3 runs to 15 residues. In germline, CDR1 is SGHDT, CDR2 YYEEEE.

The sequence came from a human donor who received a combined kidney and bone marrow transplant. The sequencing here drew on Tregs from blood, taken before the transplant. The chain couples TRBV5-6 to TRBJ2-1, with 11 bases fitting TRBD2. DNA of the CDR3: TGTGCCAGCAGCTTCGGACTAGCGGGCTACAATGAGCAGTTCTTC. This codes for CASSFGLAGYNEQFF.